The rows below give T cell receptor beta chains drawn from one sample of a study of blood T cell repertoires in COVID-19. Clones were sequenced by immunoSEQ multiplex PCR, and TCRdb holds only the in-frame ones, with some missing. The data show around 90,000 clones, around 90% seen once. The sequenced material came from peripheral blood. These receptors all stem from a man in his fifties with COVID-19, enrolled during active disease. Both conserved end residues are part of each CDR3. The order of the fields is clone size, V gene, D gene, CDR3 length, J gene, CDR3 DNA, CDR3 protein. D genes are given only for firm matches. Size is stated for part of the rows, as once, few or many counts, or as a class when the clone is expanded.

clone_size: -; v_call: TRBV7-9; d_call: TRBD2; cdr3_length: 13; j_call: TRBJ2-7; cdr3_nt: TGTGCCAGCAGGAGCGGGGCTAAAAGCGAGCAGTACTTC; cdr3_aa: CASRSGAKSEQYF
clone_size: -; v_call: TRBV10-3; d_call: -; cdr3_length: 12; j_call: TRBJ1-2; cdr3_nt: TGTGCTACAGATTCTACCCTATATGGCTACACCTTC; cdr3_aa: CATDSTLYGYTF
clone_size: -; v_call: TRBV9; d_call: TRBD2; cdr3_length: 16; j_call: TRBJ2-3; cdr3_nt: TGTGCCAGCAGCGTAGCGGGGCGGGGGAGCACAGATACGCAGTATTTT; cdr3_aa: CASSVAGRGSTDTQYF
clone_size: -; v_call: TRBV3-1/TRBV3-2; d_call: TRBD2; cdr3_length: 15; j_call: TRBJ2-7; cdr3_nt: TGTGCCAGCAGCCAAGAACGGGGGGGCTCCTACGAGCAGTACTTC; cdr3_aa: CASSQERGGSYEQYF
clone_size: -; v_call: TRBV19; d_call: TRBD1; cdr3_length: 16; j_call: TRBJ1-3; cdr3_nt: TGTGCCAGTAAAGGGGCGAACAGGGGGCCTGGAAACACCATATATTTT; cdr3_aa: CASKGANRGPGNTIYF
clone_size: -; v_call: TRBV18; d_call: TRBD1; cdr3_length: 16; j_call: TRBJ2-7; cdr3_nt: TGTGCCAGCTCACCGACAGGGACCTTTGGATCTTACGAGCAGTACTTC; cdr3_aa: CASSPTGTFGSYEQYF
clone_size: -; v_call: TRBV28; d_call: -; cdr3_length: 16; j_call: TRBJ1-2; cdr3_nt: TGTGCCAGTCAGGCCCCGCGCGCAGGGGTAAACTATGGCTACACCTTC; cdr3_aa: CASQAPRAGVNYGYTF
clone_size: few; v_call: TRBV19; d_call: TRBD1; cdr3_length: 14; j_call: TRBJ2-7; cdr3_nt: TGTGCCAGTAGCTATCAGGGGGCTTTCAGCGAGCAGTACTTC; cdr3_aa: CASSYQGAFSEQYF
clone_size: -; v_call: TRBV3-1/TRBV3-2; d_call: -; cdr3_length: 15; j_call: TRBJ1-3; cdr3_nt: TGTGCCAGCAGCCGAGAGCGGGGATTTGGAAACACCATATATTTT; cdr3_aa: CASSRERGFGNTIYF
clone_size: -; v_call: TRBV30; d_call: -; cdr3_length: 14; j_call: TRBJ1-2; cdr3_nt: TGTGCCTGGAGTACATCAGGGTTGGGCTATGGCTACACCTTC; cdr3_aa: CAWSTSGLGYGYTF
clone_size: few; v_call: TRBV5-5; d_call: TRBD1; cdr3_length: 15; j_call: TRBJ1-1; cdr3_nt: TGTGCCAGCAGCTTGGCAGGGGGCGTTATCACTGAAGCTTTCTTT; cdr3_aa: CASSLAGGVITEAFF
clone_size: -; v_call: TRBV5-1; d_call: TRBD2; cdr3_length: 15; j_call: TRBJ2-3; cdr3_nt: TGCGCCAGCAGCCCTACTAGCGGGGGGTTTGATACGCAGTATTTT; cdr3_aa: CASSPTSGGFDTQYF
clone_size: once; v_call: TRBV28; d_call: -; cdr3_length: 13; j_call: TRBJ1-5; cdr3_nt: TGTGCCAGCAGACAGGGATTGAATCAGCCCCAGCATTTT; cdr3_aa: CASRQGLNQPQHF
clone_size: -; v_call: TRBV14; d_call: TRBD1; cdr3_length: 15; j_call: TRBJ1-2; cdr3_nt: TGTGCCAGCAGCCTGACAGGGATCGTCAACTATGGCTACACCTTC; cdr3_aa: CASSLTGIVNYGYTF
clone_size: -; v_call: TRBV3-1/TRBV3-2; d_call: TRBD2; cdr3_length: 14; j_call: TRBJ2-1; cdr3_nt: TGTGCCAGCAAAATAGCGGGGGCCTACAATGAGCAGTTCTTC; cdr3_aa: CASKIAGAYNEQFF
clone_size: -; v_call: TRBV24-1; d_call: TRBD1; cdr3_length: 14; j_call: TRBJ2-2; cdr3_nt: TGTGCCACCAGTGGGGACAGGGACACCGGGGAGCTGTTTTTT; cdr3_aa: CATSGDRDTGELFF
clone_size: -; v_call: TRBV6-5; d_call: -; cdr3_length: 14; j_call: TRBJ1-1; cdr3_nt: TGTGCCAGCAGCTTCGGCGGGGACCATCCTGAAGCTTTCTTT; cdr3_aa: CASSFGGDHPEAFF
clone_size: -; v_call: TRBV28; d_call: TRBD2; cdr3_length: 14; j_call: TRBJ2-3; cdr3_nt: TGTGCCAGCACCAGCGGGGGGCAGCCAGATACGCAGTATTTT; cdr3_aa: CASTSGGQPDTQYF
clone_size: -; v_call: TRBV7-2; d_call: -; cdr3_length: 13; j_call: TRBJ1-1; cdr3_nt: TGTGCCAGCAGCCCCGGGATTAGTACTGAAGCTTTCTTT; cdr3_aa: CASSPGISTEAFF
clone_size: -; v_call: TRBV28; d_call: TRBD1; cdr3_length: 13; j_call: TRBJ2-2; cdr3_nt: TGTGCCACCGTGGACAGGGGCACCGGGGAGCTGTTTTTT; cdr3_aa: CATVDRGTGELFF
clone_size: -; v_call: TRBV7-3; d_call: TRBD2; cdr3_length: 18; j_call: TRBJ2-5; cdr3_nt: TGTGCCAGCAGCCCGCCCCCCCGGGTAGCGGGGGGGCAAGAGACCCAGTACTTC; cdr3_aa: CASSPPPRVAGGQETQYF
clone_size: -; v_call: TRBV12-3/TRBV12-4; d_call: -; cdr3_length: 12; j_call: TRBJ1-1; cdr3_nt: TGTGCCAGCAGAGCAGGGTCCACTGAAGCTTTCTTT; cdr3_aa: CASRAGSTEAFF
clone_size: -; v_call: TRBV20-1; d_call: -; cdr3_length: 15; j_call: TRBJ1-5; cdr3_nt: TGCAGTGCTAGTTTCTCCGGTTATAGCAATCAGCCCCAGCATTTT; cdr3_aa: CSASFSGYSNQPQHF
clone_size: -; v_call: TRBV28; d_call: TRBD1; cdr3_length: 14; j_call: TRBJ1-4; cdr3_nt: TGTGCCAGCAGTTCTTCAGGGGGTAATGAAAAACTGTTTTTT; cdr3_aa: CASSSSGGNEKLFF
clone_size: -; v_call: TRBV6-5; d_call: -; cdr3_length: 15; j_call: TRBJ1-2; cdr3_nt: TGTGCCAGCAGTTCCCGTTTCGGGGAGTACTATGGCTACACCTTC; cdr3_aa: CASSSRFGEYYGYTF
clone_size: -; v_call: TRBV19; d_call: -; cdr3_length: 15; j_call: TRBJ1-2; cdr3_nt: TGTGCCAGTAGTGTAGGGACACCGGCTAACTATGGCTACACCTTC; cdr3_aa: CASSVGTPANYGYTF
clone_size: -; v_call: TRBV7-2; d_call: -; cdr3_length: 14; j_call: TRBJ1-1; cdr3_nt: TGTGCCAGCAGCCCCCGGGGGTCGGGCACTGAAGCTTTCTTT; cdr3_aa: CASSPRGSGTEAFF
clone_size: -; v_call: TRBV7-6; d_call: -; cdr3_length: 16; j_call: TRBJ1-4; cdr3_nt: TGTGCCAGCAGCTCTTTTGGGGGAGGCCTTGGTGAAAAACTGTTTTTT; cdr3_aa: CASSSFGGGLGEKLFF
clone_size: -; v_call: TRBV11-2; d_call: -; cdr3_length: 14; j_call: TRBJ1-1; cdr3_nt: TGTGCCAGCAGCTTAAGAACAGGGAACACTGAAGCTTTCTTT; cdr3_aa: CASSLRTGNTEAFF
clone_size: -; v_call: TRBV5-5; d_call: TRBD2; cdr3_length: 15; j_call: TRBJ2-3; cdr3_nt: TGTGCCAGCAGCTTGACTAGCGGGGGCACAGATACGCAGTATTTT; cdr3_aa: CASSLTSGGTDTQYF
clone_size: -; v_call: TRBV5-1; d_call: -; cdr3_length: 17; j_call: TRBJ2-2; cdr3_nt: TGCGCCAGCAGCTTATCTGTTCAGGGCGCGAACACCGGGGAGCTGTTTTTT; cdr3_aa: CASSLSVQGANTGELFF
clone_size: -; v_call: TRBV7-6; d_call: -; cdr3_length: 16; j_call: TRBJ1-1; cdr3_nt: TGTGCCAGCAGCTTAGACCCTCCCGGGACAAACACTGAAGCTTTCTTT; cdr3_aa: CASSLDPPGTNTEAFF
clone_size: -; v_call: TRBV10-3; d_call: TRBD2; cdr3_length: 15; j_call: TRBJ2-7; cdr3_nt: TGTGCCATCAGTGACCCTGCGGGGGATCCCTACGAGCAGTACTTC; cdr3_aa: CAISDPAGDPYEQYF
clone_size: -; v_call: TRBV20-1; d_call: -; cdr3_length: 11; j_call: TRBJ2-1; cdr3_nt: TGCAGTGCCGCCAGTGGCCATGAGCAGTTCTTC; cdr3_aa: CSAASGHEQFF
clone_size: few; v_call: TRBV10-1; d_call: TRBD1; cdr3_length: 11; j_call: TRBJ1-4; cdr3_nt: TGCGCCAGCACTCCGGGACAGGGTGTGTTTTTT; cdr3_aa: CASTPGQGVFF
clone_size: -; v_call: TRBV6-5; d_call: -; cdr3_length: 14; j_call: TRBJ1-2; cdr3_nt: TGTGCCAGCAGTCTTCAACAGGGAAACTATGGCTACACCTTC; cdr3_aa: CASSLQQGNYGYTF
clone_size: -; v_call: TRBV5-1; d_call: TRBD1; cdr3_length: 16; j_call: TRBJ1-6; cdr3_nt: TGCGCCAGCAGCTCGGGACAGCTCACGGGCAATTCACCCCTCCACTTT; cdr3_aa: CASSSGQLTGNSPLHF
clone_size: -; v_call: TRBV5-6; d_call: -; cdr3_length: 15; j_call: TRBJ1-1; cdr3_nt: TGTGCCAGCAGCACGGCGGGTAAAAGGAACACTGAAGCTTTCTTT; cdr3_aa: CASSTAGKRNTEAFF
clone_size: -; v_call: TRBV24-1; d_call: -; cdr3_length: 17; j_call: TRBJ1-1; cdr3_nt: TGTGCCACCAGTGATTTGGGGCAGGTAGGATTTAACACTGAAGCTTTCTTT; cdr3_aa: CATSDLGQVGFNTEAFF
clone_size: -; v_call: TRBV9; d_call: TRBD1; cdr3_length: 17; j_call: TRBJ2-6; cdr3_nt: TGTGCCAGCGGCTCGACAGGGGGCTACTCTGGGGCCAACGTCCTGACTTTC; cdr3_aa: CASGSTGGYSGANVLTF
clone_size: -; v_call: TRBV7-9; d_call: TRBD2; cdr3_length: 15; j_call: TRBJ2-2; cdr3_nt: TGTGCCAGCAGCTACGGGGGGTTGAACACCGGGGAGCTGTTTTTT; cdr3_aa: CASSYGGLNTGELFF
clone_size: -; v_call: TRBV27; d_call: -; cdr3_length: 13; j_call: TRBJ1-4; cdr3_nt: TGTGCCAGCAGTTCCTCGGTGAATGAAAAACTGTTTTTT; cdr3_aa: CASSSSVNEKLFF